This T cell receptor beta chain is from a study of molecular identifiers for immune sequencing clone quantification. TCRdb itself ran the PCR reads through MiXCR, one entry per CDR3 protein. The table records 600,000 to 650,000 distinct CDR3 sequences, 20% of them present only once. A CD8+CD4-CCR7+CD45RA+ phenotype served as the sorting definition for naive CD8 T cells. The clonotype comes from a human donor in good health. Some libraries in this study had Jurkat cell RNA spiked in. Material: naive CD8+ T cells from blood, with Jurkat cell RNA spiked in. The subset was: FACS-sorted CD8+CD4-CCR7+CD45RA+ naive T cells.

The CDR3 region has the DNA TGTGCCAGCATAAAACTAGCGGGAGGGCCCTTCGGGGAGCTGTTTTTT. Protein sequence: CASIKLAGGPFGELFF. The chain employs TRBV13 and TRBJ2-2, with 13 bases matching TRBD2. This CDR3 spans 16 amino acids. V trimming: 7 bases; J trimming: 7 bases; junction bases outside the gene matches: 9. Per germline, CDR1 PRHDT and CDR2 FYEKMQ (reference sequence).